The next 24 T cell receptor beta chains were all read from a single sample in a study of STAT5B mutations in CD4+ large granular lymphocyte leukemia. Data came from immunoSEQ multiplex PCR; TCRdb stores just in-frame clones and leaves some out. Of 6,000 or so clones listed, 74% are singletons. Sample: PBMCs. These receptors were taken from an older woman with CD4+ T-cell large granular lymphocyte leukemia.

The rearrangement uses TRBV19 and TRBJ2-2, with D unclear. The V gene's germline CDR1 is LNHDA and CDR2 SQIVND (reference sequence). The CDR3 covers 12 residues. V lost 11 bases and J 6 bases, leaving 13 bases between the germline ends. CDR3 region: CASTPSAGELFF. The CDR3 DNA sequence: TGTGCCTCCACCCCCAGCGCCGGGGAGCTGTTTTTT.

The chain joins TRBV2 to TRBJ1-3, with 8 bases that match TRBD1. Germline CDR1 reads SNHLY; CDR2 reads FYNNEI. With 4 bases clipped from V and 2 bases from J, the junction kept 4 bases outside the gene matches. The CDR3 has 15 residues. The CDR3 protein is CASSGTGRPGNTIYF. The CDR3 DNA reads TGTGCCAGCAGTGGGACAGGGAGGCCTGGAAACACCATATATTTT.

This clone has a handful of counts. The chain recombines TRBV7-8 with TRBJ1-2; 9 bases are a match to TRBD1. This CDR3 spans 13 amino acids. The V gene end was trimmed by 5 bases and the J gene end by 8 bases; junction bases not matched to a gene: 6. Germline-derived CDR1 and CDR2 are SGHVS and FQNEAQ. The CDR3 nucleotides are TGTGCCAGCAGCCGAACAGGGGGCGGCGGCTACACCTTC. It encodes CASSRTGGGGYTF. Looking up the rest from reference TRBV7-8 and TRBJ1-2 gives the full variable domain: GAGVSQSPRYKVAKRGQDVALRCDPISGHVSLFWYQQALGQGPEFLTYFQNEAQLDKSGLPSDRFFAERPEGSVSTLKIQRTQQEDSAVYLCASSRTGGGGYTFGSGTRLTVV.

This chain uses TRBV5-1 with TRBJ1-1, with a tentative D call TRBD1 (5 bases). The V gene lost 2 bases and the J gene lost 4 bases, with 9 bases spanning the gap. Germline V gene sequence: CDR1 SGHRS, CDR2 YFSETQ. The CDR3 length is 13 residues. The CDR3 nucleotides are TGCGCCAGCAGCTTAGACCAGGGCACTGAAGCTTTCTTT. This sequence encodes CASSLDQGTEAFF.

This clone appeared a few times. This sequence joins TRBV10-2 and TRBJ1-4; tentatively, D is TRBD1 (5 bases). Germline CDR1 reads WSHSY; CDR2 reads SAAADI. CDR3 size: 14 residues. Trimming stripped 6 bases from V and 8 bases from J, with 16 bases between. CDR3: CASRPSGTEEKLFF. The CDR3 nucleotides read TGCGCCAGCAGACCTTCCGGGACGGAGGAAAAACTGTTTTTT.

The chain joins TRBV27 to TRBJ2-1; the D is unclear. The ends were cut back, 0 bases at V and 6 bases at J, with 6 bases in the middle. The CDR3 runs 13 residues. Germline V gene lookup returns CDR1 MNHEY and CDR2 SMNVEV (reference sequence). CDR3 DNA: TGTGCCAGCAGTTTATCGTGGGTCAATGAGCAGTTCTTC. This gives the protein CASSLSWVNEQFF.

This chain uses TRBV2 with TRBJ1-5; D ambiguous. This CDR3 has 13 amino acids. The V gene's germline CDR1 is SNHLY and CDR2 FYNNEI. V shed 10 bases and J shed 3 bases, with 13 bases lying between them. The CDR3 here is CAIAAGYNQPQHF. CDR3 DNA sequence: TGTGCCATAGCGGCCGGGTACAATCAGCCCCAGCATTTT.

This clone was recorded once. CDR3 loop: CASWKRADGNQPQHF. In DNA, the CDR3 is TGTGCCAGCTGGAAGAGGGCTGATGGCAATCAGCCCCAGCATTTT. This chain joins TRBV6-1 and TRBJ1-5; no reliable D call. This CDR3 has 15 amino acids. The germline CDR1 and CDR2 sequences are MNHNS and SASEGT. Trimming left V 8 bases short and J 2 bases short, with 16 bases between.

As DNA, the CDR3 is TGTGCCAGCAGCCAAGTAGGGTTTAAGGGACGGCCGACCTACGAGCAGTACTTC. It specifies CASSQVGFKGRPTYEQYF. V is TRBV14 and J is TRBJ2-7; D assignment may be TRBD1 or TRBD2 (5 bases each). Trimming took off 1 base at V and 2 bases at J, with 21 bases between the two ends. The CDR3 runs to 18 residues. Germline V gene data show CDR1 as SGHDN and CDR2 as FVKESK.

V and J are TRBV7-2 and TRBJ1-2; D is ambiguous. The CDR3 contains 11 residues. V dropped 7 bases and J dropped 4 bases, with 7 bases sitting between them. Germline V gene sequence: CDR1 SGHTA, CDR2 FQGNSA. CDR3: CASTKTYGYTF. As DNA, the CDR3 is TGTGCCAGCACCAAAACCTATGGCTACACCTTC.

This clone ranks as medium-sized. This chain links TRBV27 with TRBJ1-6; D call uncertain. Germline V gene data show CDR1 as MNHEY and CDR2 as SMNVEV (reference sequence). The CDR3 consists of 13 residues. The germline V and J ends were trimmed by 4 bases and 10 bases, with 11 bases remaining between them. The CDR3 is CASSWESKSPLHF. In DNA, the CDR3 is TGTGCCAGCAGTTGGGAGAGTAAGTCACCCCTCCACTTT.

CDR3: CASSLALRGLETQYF. CDR3 nucleotide sequence: TGTGCCAGCAGCTTAGCGCTCCGGGGCTTGGAGACCCAGTACTTC. J is TRBJ2-5 and V is TRBV7-9; D might be TRBD1 or TRBD2, each matching 5 bases. Germline V gene sequence: CDR1 SEHNR, CDR2 FQNEAQ (reference sequence). CDR3 size: 15 residues. The V end was cut by 0 bases, the J end by 5 bases, with 13 bases between.

The chain has TRBV7-8 and TRBJ2-3, with 7 bases fitting TRBD1. Germline V lookup: CDR1 SGHVS, CDR2 FQNEAQ. CDR3 size: 19 residues. V was pared by 2 bases and J by 4 bases, with 18 bases of the junction left unmatched. CDR3 bases: TGTGCCAGCAGCTTAAGTGCCCCCACAGGGGTACTGAGGGCAGATACGCAGTATTTT. Translating it yields CASSLSAPTGVLRADTQYF. The complete variable domain, with remaining parts taken from reference TRBV7-8 and TRBJ2-3, reads GAGVSQSPRYKVAKRGQDVALRCDPISGHVSLFWYQQALGQGPEFLTYFQNEAQLDKSGLPSDRFFAERPEGSVSTLKIQRTQQEDSAVYLCASSLSAPTGVLRADTQYFGPGTRLTVL.

This sequence joins TRBV5-1 and TRBJ2-2; the D is unclear. V was trimmed by 0 bases and J by 1 base, leaving 10 bases between them. CDR3 size: 16 residues. The V gene's germline CDR1 is SGHRS and CDR2 YFSETQ. The CDR3 nucleotides read TGCGCCAGCAGCTTGGATTGGGTATTGAACACCGGGGAGCTGTTTTTT. This translates into CASSLDWVLNTGELFF.

V usage is TRBV5-6 and J usage is TRBJ2-1; tentatively, D is TRBD1 (5 bases). The CDR3 is 12 residues long. V was pared by 1 base and J by 8 bases, with 7 bases between. Germline CDR1 reads SGHDT; CDR2 reads YYEEEE. The CDR3 protein is CASSLTGYEQFF. The CDR3 DNA follows: TGTGCCAGCAGCTTGACAGGCTATGAGCAGTTCTTC.

The chain uses TRBV9 and TRBJ1-2, with a weak D call TRBD1 (5 bases). Germline values: CDR1 SGDLS, CDR2 YYNGEE. With 4 bases removed from V and 0 bases from J, the gap between germline ends came to 16 bases. The CDR3 contains 16 residues. The CDR3 sequence is CASSPQSGQTNYGYTF. Written as DNA, the CDR3 is TGTGCCAGCAGCCCCCAGTCAGGGCAAACTAACTATGGCTACACCTTC.

The CDR3 region is CASSWTSVDYEQYF. In nucleotides, the CDR3 is TGTGCCAGCAGCTGGACTTCCGTAGACTACGAGCAGTACTTC. The chain uses TRBV7-2 and TRBJ2-7, with a weak D call TRBD2 (5 bases). Germline assignment: CDR1 SGHTA and CDR2 FQGNSA. Between the trimmed V and J ends, which lost 4 bases and 3 bases, there was a span of 13 bases. CDR3 length equals 14 residues.

The table lists this clone with a few counts. The chain recombines TRBV14 with TRBJ1-1; D may be TRBD1 (6 bases). There are 14 residues in the CDR3. Germline assignment: CDR1 SGHDN and CDR2 FVKESK. V was cut by 6 bases and J by 8 bases, with 19 bases left in between. DNA of the CDR3: TGTGCCAGCAGTTTAAGACTGGGGGCATCCGAAGCTTTCTTT. This sequence encodes CASSLRLGASEAFF.

The chain has TRBV9 and TRBJ2-1; maybe TRBD2 (6 bases). CDR3 length: 14 residues. V was trimmed by 3 bases and J by 6 bases, leaving 13 bases between them. Germline values: CDR1 SGDLS, CDR2 YYNGEE. CDR3 protein: CASSGPRGGNEQFF. Written as DNA, the CDR3 is TGTGCCAGCAGCGGCCCGCGGGGTGGCAATGAGCAGTTCTTC.

The chain recombines TRBV5-8 with TRBJ1-5; 9 bases are shared with TRBD1. From germline, CDR1 is SGHTS and CDR2 YDEGEE. The J segment lost 6 bases and the V segment lost 2 bases, leaving 3 bases of the junction unmatched. The CDR3 is 14 amino acids. The CDR3 is CASSLRTGVQPQHF. CDR3 in DNA: TGTGCCAGCAGCTTAAGGACAGGGGTTCAGCCCCAGCATTTT.

The V and J genes are TRBV10-1 and TRBJ2-5; 9 bases are shared with TRBD2. CDR3 length: 15 amino acids. Germline values: CDR1 WNHNN, CDR2 SYGVQD (reference sequence). V lost 2 bases to trimming and J lost 2 bases; unmatched junction nucleotides: 3. CDR3 sequence reads: CASSEGTSQQETQYF. CDR3 DNA sequence: TGCGCCAGCAGTGAGGGGACTAGCCAGCAAGAGACCCAGTACTTC.

Only a few counts were recorded for this clone. The chain links TRBV7-9 to TRBJ1-2; 7 bases agree with TRBD1. After removal of 4 bases from V and 8 bases from J, the junction contained 10 bases not matched to a gene. The CDR3 contains 14 residues. The germline V gene has CDR1 SEHNR and CDR2 FQNEAQ (reference sequence). CDR3 sequence: CASSSRQGLGGYTF. CDR3 coding DNA: TGTGCCAGCAGCTCCCGACAGGGCTTAGGCGGCTACACCTTC.

V usage is TRBV25-1 and J usage is TRBJ1-4; TRBD1 aligns across 7 bases. Germline-derived CDR1 and CDR2 are MGHDK and SYGVNS. The CDR3 has 16 amino acids. V lost 7 bases and J lost 9; bases outside the gene matches: 17. The CDR3 here is CASNQGGRTGWKKLFF. The CDR3 nucleotides are TGTGCCAGCAACCAAGGGGGCAGGACCGGCTGGAAAAAACTGTTTTTT.

This clone was picked up a small number of times. The chain links TRBV5-1 to TRBJ1-1, with unresolved D. The V end lost 4 bases, the J end lost 1 base, and 11 bases lay between the germline ends. The CDR3 runs 14 residues. Looked up from germline, CDR1 is SGHRS and CDR2 is YFSETQ. The DNA for the CDR3 is TGCGCCAGCAGCCTAGATGGGCCGAACACTGAAGCTTTCTTT. It codes for CASSLDGPNTEAFF.